This T cell receptor (beta chain) appears in the sequencing data of a study of blood T cells in healthy people across ages. Using a J-beta primer mix together with a sample-barcoded 5' primer, a second PCR was run for roughly 6 to 11 cycles. One entry per CDR3 protein, called by TCRdb with MiXCR from the 5' RACE reads. The sample carries about 580,000 distinct CDR3 sequences, under 55% recorded once. Trimming left V 6 bases short and J 2 bases short, with 16 bases between. This CDR3 region has 14 residues. CDR1 DFQATT and CDR2 SNEGSKA come from the germline V gene (reference sequence). There are many counts of this clonotype.

This receptor was taken from an elderly man in good health. This chain links TRBV20-1 with TRBJ1-2, with D hard to call. Sequences were obtained from blood. Here the CDR3 reads CSAHLGNRNYGYTF. For the CDR3, the DNA is TGCAGTGCCCACCTCGGGAATAGGAACTATGGCTACACCTTC.